This TCR beta chain was recorded in a study of tumor-infiltrating lymphocytes in primary liver carcinoma. Each 20-30 mg portion of unsorted bulk tissue served as the source for co-extraction of RNA and DNA. CDR1 is SQVTM and CDR2 is ANQGSEA in the germline V gene. The CDR3 totals 13 residues. On this clonotype: One junction end does not reproduce the germline sequence, and a read error may be involved.

With around 500 ng total RNA as template and a constant-region primer, TCR beta cDNA was made. Three nested multiplex PCR rounds of slightly modified ARM-PCR generated TCR beta libraries. The opening two PCR rounds, ten to eleven cycles each, paired TRBV1-TRBV30 forward primers with a C-beta reverse primer. One entry per CDR3 protein results from TCRdb running MiXCR on the multiplex PCR reads. The sample lists about 120,000 distinct CDR3 sequences, around 70% occurring once. This receptor was obtained from a woman in her sixties with primary liver carcinoma and hepatitis B virus infection. The chain uses TRBV29-1 and TRBJ2-7; 7 positions match TRBD2. Sequenced: tumor-adjacent normal liver tissue. In DNA, the CDR3 is TGCAGCGTTGGGTCTAGCGGACCGCACGAGCTGTACTTC. Translating gives CSVGSSGPHELYF.